These 15 T cell receptor beta chains were all obtained from the same sample, sequenced in a study of blood T cell repertoires in COVID-19 (dated by TCRdb to 2019 to 2021). Library method: the immunoSEQ multiplex PCR assay. Imported from immuneACCESS, the table was reduced by TCRdb to in-frame sequences with V and J called. These copies leave out some clones; in studies compared against another copy, an unresolved V gene accounts for under half, and the cause of the remainder is not known. The sample table contains fewer than 150,000 clones; only one count was recorded for 88% of them. The ten largest account for 10% to 13% of the sample. The sequenced material came from peripheral blood. All receptors come from a man aged 50 to 59 with active or convalescent COVID-19.

The rearrangement joins TRBV19 to TRBJ2-5, with 9 nucleotides matching TRBD1. The germline V gene has CDR1 LNHDA and CDR2 SQIVND (reference sequence). The CDR3 totals 15 residues. V lost 4 bases, J lost 5 bases, and 8 bases stayed unmatched. CDR3: CASSKGDRAAETQYF. In DNA form, the CDR3 reads TGTGCCAGTAGTAAGGGGGACAGGGCCGCGGAGACCCAGTACTTC.

The chain uses TRBV21-1 and TRBJ2-7; the D call in the table, TRBD2, was not verified against the DNA. TRBV21-1 is reported as a pseudogene. This CDR3 is built from 18 residues. Here the CDR3 reads CASSKLGGPGQSSYEQYF. The CDR3, as DNA: TGTGCCAGCAGCAAATTGGGAGGGCCGGGTCAGAGCTCCTACGAGCAGTACTTC.

The chain has TRBV5-1 and TRBJ2-2, with D tentatively TRBD2 (5 bases). The CDR3 consists of 14 residues. V lost 8 bases and J 2 bases, leaving 13 bases between the germline ends. Germline CDR1 is SGHRS and CDR2 is YFSETQ. CDR3 nucleotide sequence: TGCGCCAGTGAGCCGAGGGTCAACACCGGGGAGCTGTTTTTT. Translating gives CASEPRVNTGELFF.

V is TRBV7-2 and J is TRBJ2-7; 7 positions agree with TRBD1. The CDR3 runs to 15 residues. The J segment lost 2 bases and the V segment lost 5 bases, leaving 9 bases of the junction unmatched. Germline V gene data show CDR1 as SGHTA and CDR2 as FQGNSA. The CDR3 nucleotides read TGTGCCAGCAGCGTTGCCGGGACAGAGACCTACGAGCAGTACTTC. Its protein product is CASSVAGTETYEQYF.

The gene calls are TRBV18 and TRBJ2-5, with a tentative D call TRBD2 (6 bases). Germline V gene data show CDR1 as KGHSH and CDR2 as LQKENI. There are 14 residues in the CDR3. V dropped 0 bases and J dropped 5 bases, with 10 bases sitting between them. The chain's CDR3 is CASSPPASVETQYF. Written as DNA, the CDR3 is TGTGCCAGCTCACCACCCGCTAGCGTGGAGACCCAGTACTTC.

This clone came up once. This chain joins TRBV15 and TRBJ1-5, with TRBD1 matching 8 bases. J gave up 3 bases and V 5 bases, and 3 bases lay outside the gene matches. Germline CDR1 reads LNHNV; CDR2 reads YYDKDF (reference sequence). This CDR3 is built from 14 residues. In DNA form, the CDR3 reads TGTGCCACCAGCCAGGACAGGGTCAATCAGCCCCAGCATTTT. Protein: CATSQDRVNQPQHF.

This chain uses TRBV28 with TRBJ2-7; D is possibly TRBD2 (5 bases). The CDR3 runs to 16 residues. Looked up from germline, CDR1 is MDHEN and CDR2 is SYDVKM. V gave up 2 bases and J gave up 2 bases, with 16 bases separating them. CDR3 nucleotides: TGTGCCAGCAGTTTACGCCGGGCCCGGGGAGCCTACGAGCAGTACTTC. It translates to CASSLRRARGAYEQYF.

This clone showed up just once. V gene TRBV27 combines with J gene TRBJ2-3; 16 bases agree with TRBD2. The germline V gene has CDR1 MNHEY and CDR2 SMNVEV (reference sequence). CDR3 length equals 18 residues. The V and J ends lost 6 bases and 15 bases, in that order; junction bases with no gene match: 21. As DNA, the CDR3 is TGTGCCAGCAGCTATTTAGAACCTCCGGGACTAGCGGGAGGGAAGGTCTATTTT. The encoded protein is CASSYLEPPGLAGGKVYF.

The rearrangement links TRBV6-6 to TRBJ2-3; 7 bases are shared with TRBD1. The CDR3 loop spans 13 amino acids. With 4 bases clipped from V and 8 bases from J, the junction kept 6 bases outside the gene matches. CDR1 MNHNY and CDR2 SVGAGI come from the germline V gene (reference sequence). The CDR3 DNA follows: TGTGCCAGCAGTTCACAGGGGCCGGGTACGCAGTATTTT. This gives the protein CASSSQGPGTQYF.

The rearrangement links TRBV28 to TRBJ1-3; D unclear. Germline V gene sequence: CDR1 MDHEN, CDR2 SYDVKM. Trimming left V 4 bases short and J 4 bases short, with 8 bases between. The CDR3 has 13 amino acids. Written as DNA, the CDR3 is TGTGCCAGCAGTTCGTCCAGGGGAAACACCATATATTTT. Protein sequence: CASSSSRGNTIYF.

The V call is TRBV15, the J call TRBJ2-7; 9 bases are shared with TRBD1. In germline, CDR1 is LNHNV, CDR2 YYDKDF (reference sequence). This CDR3 is built from 12 residues. The V and J ends lost 3 bases and 11 bases, in that order; junction bases with no gene match: 5. The CDR3: CATSREGQGKYF. As DNA, the CDR3 is TGTGCCACCAGCAGGGAAGGACAGGGGAAGTACTTC. Variable domain in full (rest from reference TRBV15 and TRBJ2-7): DAMVIQNPRYQVTQFGKPVTLSCSQTLNHNVMYWYQQKSSQAPKLLFHYYDKDFNNEADTPDNFQSRRPNTSFCFLDIRSPGLGDTAMYLCATSREGQGKYFGPGTRLTVT.

The chain employs TRBV2 and TRBJ2-3; 7 bases are a match to TRBD2. The CDR3 runs 18 residues. V gave up 0 bases and J gave up 1 base; unmatched junction bases: 10. Per germline, CDR1 SNHLY and CDR2 FYNNEI. The CDR3 DNA follows: TGTGCCAGCAGTGAAGCGCTTTGGGGGAGGGCCGGCACAGATACGCAGTATTTT. This sequence encodes CASSEALWGRAGTDTQYF. Full variable domain (rest looked up from reference TRBV2 and TRBJ2-3): EPEVTQTPSHQVTQMGQEVILRCVPISNHLYFYWYRQILGQKVEFLVSFYNNEISEKSEIFDDQFSVERPDGSNFTLKIRSTKLEDSAMYFCASSEALWGRAGTDTQYFGPGTRLTVL.

The chain couples TRBV28 to TRBJ2-5; 7 nucleotides match TRBD1. The CDR3 runs to 15 residues. In germline, CDR1 is MDHEN, CDR2 SYDVKM. Trimming cost V 7 bases and J 3 bases; bases outside gene matches: 11. DNA for the CDR3: TGTGCCAGCAAGTGGTCACCAACAGGGGAAGAGACCCAGTACTTC. It yields the protein CASKWSPTGEETQYF.

This rearrangement joins TRBV27 to TRBJ1-5, with TRBD1 identical over 7 bases. This CDR3 region has 15 residues. Trimming removed 5 bases from V and 4 bases from J; junction bases left unmatched: 8. Germline loops: CDR1 MNHEY, CDR2 SMNVEV (reference sequence). This chain's CDR3 is CASSPWDSLNQPQHF. CDR3 nucleotides: TGTGCCAGCAGTCCCTGGGACAGCCTAAATCAGCCCCAGCATTTT.

The rearrangement uses TRBV6-5 and TRBJ2-2; 8 positions match TRBD1. The CDR3 length is 16 residues. Germline-derived CDR1 and CDR2 are MNHEY and SVGAGI. The V segment lost 4 bases and the J segment 1 base; nucleotides outside the gene matches: 5. The CDR3 reads CASSLSQGVNTGELFF. CDR3 in DNA: TGTGCCAGCAGTTTATCACAGGGGGTGAACACCGGGGAGCTGTTTTTT.